The present T cell receptor beta chain was sequenced within a study of cytomegalovirus exposure and HLA in healthy donors. Study results and caveats: Rare TCR sequences predominated, though certain public TCRs were found in many donors.

V trimming: 4 bases; J trimming: 3 bases; junction bases outside the gene matches: 14. There are 17 residues in the CDR3. Germline-derived CDR1 and CDR2 are WNHNN and SYGVQD (reference sequence). As for this clone: Its target is not known.

The assay was immunoSEQ multiplex PCR, and TCRdb's table has in-frame clones only and misses some. The table has around 60,000 clones, less than 96% seen once; the top ten hold less than 1.5%. The donors were part of the validation cohort, which consisted of about 120 subjects and was separate from the first cohort of several hundred subjects. Specimen: PBMCs. The TCR was taken from a woman aged 18 to 35 in good health and CMV-seronegative. The rearrangement uses TRBV10-1 and TRBJ2-7; 8 bases line up with TRBD1. The CDR3 region has the DNA TGCGCCAGCAGTGCCCAGTCCGCCGGGACAGGCGACTACGAGCAGTACTTC. Translating gives CASSAQSAGTGDYEQYF.